This T cell receptor beta chain derives from a study of T cells after yellow fever vaccination. Generation of TCR cDNA used 5'RACE template switching (which added a universal primer site and UMIs). TCRdb independently ran MiXCR on the 5' RACE reads; one entry per CDR3 protein. The repertoire holds approximately 170,000 distinct CDR3 sequences, with 11% as singletons. The sample holds one count of this clonotype. This receptor was taken from a man between 18 and 35 years old who received the YFV17D yellow fever vaccine. Sequences were derived from CD8+ T cells sorted from PBMCs, sampled 15 days after the yellow fever booster vaccination.

The CDR3 here is CASSLSSDANTGELFF. In DNA form, the CDR3 reads TGTGCCAGCAGCTTATCCTCGGACGCGAACACCGGGGAGCTGTTTTTT. The chain recombines TRBV7-6 with TRBJ2-2; D gene uncertain. Germline values: CDR1 SGHVS, CDR2 FNYEAQ. V shed 2 bases and J shed 0 bases, with 10 bases lying between them. The CDR3 runs 16 residues.